These T cell receptor beta chains were read from a single sample in a study of blood T cell repertoires in COVID-19. The data were produced by immunoSEQ multiplex PCR, yet TCRdb's version contains in-frame clones alone and is incomplete. This sample carries approximately 190,000 clones, about 80% of them seen once, and the ten largest clones take more than 4.5%. Sequences were obtained from PBMCs or T cells enriched from blood (not recorded which). Receptor source: a woman aged 55-69 years with acute COVID-19. CDR3s include the opening cysteine and the closing phenylalanine or tryptophan. A D gene is named only where the DNA matches it firmly. Clone size is stated in some rows and not others, as once, few, many or a class when expanded.

>TRBJ1-4|TRBV4-3|.|.
TGCGCCAGCAGCCAAGATCGCGGGTTTTATGAAAAACTGTTTTTT
CASSQDRGFYEKLFF
>TRBJ2-2|TRBV11-3|.|.
TGTGCCAGCAGCCCCTTCGGGACAAACACCGGGGAGCTGTTTTTT
CASSPFGTNTGELFF
>TRBJ1-2|TRBV28|.|.
TGTGCCAGCAGTACCCTGGACATAAACTATGGCTACACCTTC
CASSTLDINYGYTF
>TRBJ1-2|TRBV7-9|.|many
TGTGCCAGCTTTAGGGGCTTTGTCGAAGGCTACACCTTC
CASFRGFVEGYTF
>TRBJ1-6|TRBV28|.|few
TGTGCCAGCAGCTTGACGACAGGCTATTCACCCCTCCACTTT
CASSLTTGYSPLHF
>TRBJ2-3|TRBV11-2|TRBD1|once
TGTGCCAGGTCCGGGACAGCTAGCACAGATACGCAGTATTTT
CARSGTASTDTQYF
>TRBJ2-1|TRBV7-9|.|.
TGTGCCAGCAGCTTTGGTCTCAGGGTTGAGCAGTTCTTC
CASSFGLRVEQFF
>TRBJ2-3|TRBV5-4|.|.
TGTGCCAGCAGCTCCATTCGGTTTTCACCAGATACGCAGTATTTT
CASSSIRFSPDTQYF
>TRBJ1-1|TRBV7-2|.|.
TGTGCCAGCAGCTGGGCGGAGGGTCGGACTGAAGCTTTCTTT
CASSWAEGRTEAFF
>TRBJ1-1|TRBV6-5|.|.
TGTGCCAGCAGTTACGGCAGGGGTGGAGCTGAAGCTTTCTTT
CASSYGRGGAEAFF
>TRBJ1-2|TRBV6-5|TRBD1|.
TGTGCCAGCAGTCTCCGGGACAGCTATGGCTACACCTTC
CASSLRDSYGYTF
>TRBJ2-3|TRBV6-5|.|.
TGTGCCAGCAGCCAACTCCCGACAGATACGCAGTATTTT
CASSQLPTDTQYF
>TRBJ2-3|TRBV5-1|TRBD2|.
TGCGCCAGCAGCGGTACTTACGGGGGGACCACAGATACGCAGTATTTT
CASSGTYGGTTDTQYF
>TRBJ1-2|TRBV29-1|.|few
TGCAGCGTTGGAGGGAGGAGAGGGGGCTACACCTTC
CSVGGRRGGYTF
>TRBJ1-6|TRBV13|TRBD1|.
TGTGCCAGCAGCCGGACAGGGCGGGATTCACCCCTCCACTTT
CASSRTGRDSPLHF
>TRBJ2-7|TRBV3-1/TRBV3-2|TRBD2|.
TGTGCCAGCAGCCAAGATCAACAGCGGGAGATCTACGAGCAGTACTTC
CASSQDQQREIYEQYF
>TRBJ2-7|TRBV7-2|.|once
TGTGCCAGCAGCGCCGGCGACTACTCCTACGAGCAGTACTTC
CASSAGDYSYEQYF
>TRBJ1-4|TRBV4-1|TRBD1|.
TGCGCCAGCAGCCAGGGACAGGGGAGAACTAATGAAAAACTGTTTTTT
CASSQGQGRTNEKLFF
>TRBJ2-5|TRBV7-7|TRBD2|.
TGTGCCAGCAGCCCAACTAGCGGGAATCAAGAGACCCAGTACTTC
CASSPTSGNQETQYF
>TRBJ1-2|TRBV6-2/TRBV6-3|TRBD1|.
TGTGCCAGCAGCCAGACAGGGCGGTTAGACTACACCTTC
CASSQTGRLDYTF
>TRBJ1-4|TRBV28|.|.
TGTGCCAGCAGACCGGGAGATCAGGATGAAAAACTGTTTTTT
CASRPGDQDEKLFF
>TRBJ2-7|TRBV6-2/TRBV6-3|.|.
TGTGCCAGCAGTTACGGGCAGGGAACCATAAGGCAGTACTTC
CASSYGQGTIRQYF
>TRBJ1-2|TRBV10-2|.|few
TGCGCCAGCAGTGACACCCCCGGGGGGACCGACGCATCTAACTATGGCTACACCTTC
CASSDTPGGTDASNYGYTF
>TRBJ2-3|TRBV9|.|.
TGTGCCAGCAGCGTACAGGTAGGCACAGATACGCAGTATTTT
CASSVQVGTDTQYF
>TRBJ1-2|TRBV7-9|TRBD1|.
TGTGCCAGCAGCTTAGCGCAGGGGGCGTCATCTGGCTACACCTTC
CASSLAQGASSGYTF
>TRBJ1-4|TRBV5-1|TRBD1|.
TGCGCCAGCAGCTTGAGTGGGACAGGGGTAGAAAAACTGTTTTTT
CASSLSGTGVEKLFF
>TRBJ1-4|TRBV3-1/TRBV3-2|.|.
TGTGCCACAAAGGAGAGCACTAATGAAAAACTGTTTTTT
CATKESTNEKLFF
>TRBJ1-5|TRBV25-1|.|.
TGTGCCAGCAGTCCTCCCGGGGGACGGGGTCAGCCCCAGCATTTT
CASSPPGGRGQPQHF
>TRBJ1-4|TRBV4-1|.|.
TGCGCCAGCAGCCAAGATCTATCCTCTAATGAAAAACTGTTTTTT
CASSQDLSSNEKLFF
>TRBJ2-2|TRBV5-8|.|.
TGTGCCAGCAGCTTGTTCTTTTCGCCTCAGGGTACCGGGGAGCTGTTTTTT
CASSLFFSPQGTGELFF
>TRBJ1-5|TRBV3-1/TRBV3-2|.|.
TGTGCCAGCAGCTTATCTTTGCCTACCCGTCTGAGGGTGAATCGGCCCCAGCATTTT
CASSLSLPTRLRVNRPQHF
>TRBJ1-2|TRBV19|TRBD1|.
TGTGCCAGTATTGACAGGGGGAAGGGCTACACCTTC
CASIDRGKGYTF
>TRBJ2-3|TRBV7-2|TRBD1|.
TGTGCCAGCAGCCCGGGACAGGGGAGAGGGAATACGCAGTATTTT
CASSPGQGRGNTQYF
>TRBJ1-1|TRBV27|.|few
TGTGCCAGCAGTTTTAGCCCCGATCCCACTGAAGCTTTCTTT
CASSFSPDPTEAFF
>TRBJ2-7|TRBV19|TRBD2|.
TGTGCCAGTAGTATTGCACTAGCGGGTTCCTACGAGCAGTACTTC
CASSIALAGSYEQYF
>TRBJ2-5|TRBV5-1|TRBD1|.
TGCGCCAGCAGCCGCACCGGGACAGGGGTACAAGAGACCCAGTACTTC
CASSRTGTGVQETQYF
>TRBJ2-1|TRBV5-8|.|once
TGTGCCAGCAGCTTGGCCCTAGTCCCCTACAATGAGCAGTTCTTC
CASSLALVPYNEQFF
>TRBJ1-4|TRBV30|.|.
TGTGCCTGTGGTAATCGGCGGGGTTTTGAAAAACTGTTTTTT
CACGNRRGFEKLFF
>TRBJ2-3|TRBV4-1|TRBD2|few
TGCGCCAGCAGCCAACTCGGACTAGCGGGACCCAGAACTGGCACAGATACGCAGTATTTT
CASSQLGLAGPRTGTDTQYF
>TRBJ2-3|TRBV14|.|.
TGTGCCAGCAGCCAAAGACAGCTACTCACAGATACGCAGTATTTT
CASSQRQLLTDTQYF
>TRBJ1-1|TRBV14|.|.
TGTGCCAGCAGCCAGGTGACAGAAGCTTTCTTT
CASSQVTEAFF
>TRBJ2-2|TRBV11-3|.|.
TGTGCCAGCAGCCGACAGGACACCGGGGAGCTGTTTTTT
CASSRQDTGELFF
>TRBJ1-1|TRBV5-6|.|.
TGTGCCAGCAGCCCGTGGGCCAGGGGCTCTGAAGCTTTCTTT
CASSPWARGSEAFF
>TRBJ2-1|TRBV18|TRBD2|.
TGTGCCAGCTCACCACGGACTAGCGGGGGGAAGGATGAGCAGTTCTTC
CASSPRTSGGKDEQFF
>TRBJ1-1|TRBV30|TRBD1|.
TGTGCCTGGGATACAGGGGACACTGAAGCTTTCTTT
CAWDTGDTEAFF
>TRBJ1-3|TRBV18|.|.
TGTGCCAGCTCACTAACCAGGGTTTCTGGAAACACCATATATTTT
CASSLTRVSGNTIYF
>TRBJ2-3|TRBV5-6|.|.
TGTGCCAGCAGCTTGGCAGGGTTTAGCACAGATACGCAGTATTTT
CASSLAGFSTDTQYF
>TRBJ1-1|TRBV6-2/TRBV6-3|TRBD1|.
TGTGCCAGCAGTTACTCGATAGGGACAGGGCGGACTGAAGCTTTCTTT
CASSYSIGTGRTEAFF
>TRBJ1-1|TRBV6-2/TRBV6-3|TRBD1|.
TGTGCCAGCAGCCAAGGGACAGGAGCTTTCTTT
CASSQGTGAFF
>TRBJ1-2|TRBV6-1|.|.
TGTGCCAGCAGTGTTCACAGGGCCACTGGGGGCTACACCTTC
CASSVHRATGGYTF
>TRBJ1-2|TRBV5-1|.|.
TGCGCCAGCAGCTCGGGAGAGACAGACTATGGCTACACCTTC
CASSSGETDYGYTF
>TRBJ2-7|TRBV4-3|.|.
TGCGCCAGCAGCCAAGGACGGACTACCTACGAGCAGTACTTC
CASSQGRTTYEQYF
>TRBJ1-2|TRBV5-4|.|.
TGTGCCAGCAGCTTGGAAGCGGGCGCCCACACCTTC
CASSLEAGAHTF
>TRBJ1-1|TRBV14|.|.
TGTGCCAGCAGCCAAGCGGGTGGCCGACAAGCTTTCTTT
CASSQAGGRQAFF
>TRBJ1-1|TRBV12-3/TRBV12-4|.|.
TGTGCCAGCAGTTTTCAGACTGAAGCTTTCTTT
CASSFQTEAFF
>TRBJ1-1|TRBV13|TRBD1|few
TGTGCCAGCAGCTTAGGGGGACAGATGAACACTGAAGCTTTCTTT
CASSLGGQMNTEAFF
>TRBJ2-3|TRBV2|.|.
TGTGCCAGCAGAAGAACGGGGGGCCCTACCACAGATACGCAGTATTTT
CASRRTGGPTTDTQYF
>TRBJ2-5|TRBV20-1|.|.
TGCAGTGCCAGTCAGACACGGGAGACCCAGTACTTC
CSASQTRETQYF
>TRBJ1-2|TRBV6-1|.|.
TGTGCCAGCAGTGAAAGAGGGTCCTCCTATGGCTACACCTTC
CASSERGSSYGYTF